Listed below are T cell receptor beta chains from one sample, sequenced in a study of early T cells in non-severe SARS-CoV-2 infection. Each CDR3 protein is one row after TCRdb ran MiXCR on the 5' RACE reads. The data hold around 25,000 distinct CDR3 sequences, with around 5.4% observed a single time. The specimen sequenced was whole blood. The receptors originated from an adult who was a healthcare worker with PCR-confirmed SARS-CoV-2 infection or an uninfected control (not recorded which). The CDR3 runs from the conserved cysteine through the conserved F or W. The D gene is left open where the match is weak. Only some rows state a clone size, as once, few, many or a class for expanded clones.

many TRBJ2-5 TRBD2 TRBV28 TGTGCCAGCAGCTTCATAGCGGGGGGGCGTCCGACCCAGTACTTC CASSFIAGGRPTQYF
many TRBJ2-7 TRBD1 TRBV10-3 TGTGCCCTCCGCGGACAGGGTTCCTACGAGCAGTACTTC CALRGQGSYEQYF
many TRBJ2-5 TRBD2 TRBV7-2 TGTGCCAGCAGCTTAGTAGCGGGGCACCTTCTGGAGACCCAGTACTTC CASSLVAGHLLETQYF
. TRBJ2-7 TRBD1 TRBV11-2 TGTGCCAGCAGCTTCGCAGGGGGCGACGAGCAGTACTTC CASSFAGGDEQYF
few TRBJ1-6 . TRBV3-1 TGTGCCAGCAGCTCCGGGACATCCTATAATTCACCCCTCCACTTT CASSSGTSYNSPLHF
few TRBJ2-1 TRBD1 TRBV29-1 TGCAGCGTCATCAGGGGGCAGGCAGATGAGCAGTTCTTC CSVIRGQADEQFF
medium-sized TRBJ2-5 . TRBV7-3 TGTGCCAGCAGCCCCGGTGGGGGGGGCCAGACCCAGTACTTC CASSPGGGGQTQYF
many TRBJ1-1 . TRBV4-2 TGTGCCAGCAGCCAAGGAGATGCGAACACTGAAGCTTTCTTT CASSQGDANTEAFF
many TRBJ2-2 . TRBV4-2 TGTGCCAGCAGCCAAGTCGTACGCACCGGGGAGCTGTTTTTT CASSQVVRTGELFF
many TRBJ2-3 TRBD1 TRBV20-1 TGCAGTGCCCCTGAACCTCGGACAGGGGAGATCACAGATACGCAGTATTTT CSAPEPRTGEITDTQYF
. TRBJ1-4 . TRBV2 TGTGCCAGCAGTGAGCGGCGTGCAGCTAATGAAAAACTGTTTTTT CASSERRAANEKLFF
few TRBJ1-2 . TRBV20-1 TGCAGTGCTAGAGCCGGGGCCAGCTTCTACTATGGCTACACCTTC CSARAGASFYYGYTF
many TRBJ2-3 . TRBV29-1 TGCAGCGTTGGATCTTTTGGGGAGCAGTATTTT CSVGSFGEQYF
. TRBJ2-1 TRBD2 TRBV5-1 TGCGCCAGCAGCTTCCGGCGGGGGGTTTACAATGAGCAGTTCTTC CASSFRRGVYNEQFF
many TRBJ2-6 . TRBV6-6 TGTGCCACTAACAGGGTCTCTGGGGCCAACGTCCTGACTTTC CATNRVSGANVLTF
many TRBJ1-6 TRBD1 TRBV11-2 TGTGCCAGCAGCCTACAGGGGGCGGAATCACCCCTCCACTTT CASSLQGAESPLHF
. TRBJ1-1 . TRBV28 TGTGCCAGCAGTTTTTTTCGGGGGACTGAAGCTTTCTTT CASSFFRGTEAFF
many TRBJ2-3 TRBD2 TRBV6-2/TRBV6-3 TGTGCCAGCAGTAGCGGGGGGGCCACAGATACGCAGTATTTT CASSSGGATDTQYF
medium-sized TRBJ1-1 . TRBV18 TGTGCCAGCTCACCCGGGGGGAACACTGAAGCTTTCTTT CASSPGGNTEAFF
few TRBJ2-3 TRBD2 TRBV6-5 TGTGCCAGCTCTCCCCGCCTCGCGGGGGGCGGAGATTCGCAGTATTTT CASSPRLAGGGDSQYF
many TRBJ1-4 . TRBV27 TGTGCCAGCGTTGGTAGTTGGTTTTTT CASVGSWFF
many TRBJ2-5 . TRBV7-2 TGTGCCAGCAGCGGGACCACAGGGACTCAAGAGACCCAGTACTTC CASSGTTGTQETQYF
few TRBJ2-7 . TRBV29-1 TGCAGCGCCAGGGCTGCGCGTTGGGGCGAGCAGTACTTC CSARAARWGEQYF
few TRBJ1-4 . TRBV19 TGTGCCAGTAGTATTAATGAAAAACTGTTTTTT CASSINEKLFF
. TRBJ2-5 TRBD2 TRBV2 TGTGCCAGCAGAACGGAAGGGGTAGCGGGCGCCGAAGAGACCCAGTACTTC CASRTEGVAGAEETQYF
. TRBJ2-7 . TRBV7-9 TGTGCCAGCAGCTTCCGCTCCTACGAGCAGTACTTC CASSFRSYEQYF
few TRBJ2-1 TRBD2 TRBV11-2 TGTGCCAGCAGCCGGGACTACCCGTATGAGCAGTTCTTC CASSRDYPYEQFF
many TRBJ1-1 . TRBV5-4 TGTGCCAGCAGCCTGGGCTCCGATCGCACTGAAGCTTTCTTT CASSLGSDRTEAFF
. TRBJ1-1 . TRBV11-2 TGTGCCAGCAGCCAGCGGGCAGCGCCGAACACTGAAGCTTTCTTT CASSQRAAPNTEAFF
many TRBJ2-7 . TRBV12-3/TRBV12-4 TGTGCCAGCAGTTCTAGGGGGGGGCCCTCCTACGAGCAGTACTTC CASSSRGGPSYEQYF
. TRBJ2-1 . TRBV10-1 TGCGCCAGCAGTGCCCAGGGATCCTACAATGAGCAGTTCTTC CASSAQGSYNEQFF
many TRBJ2-7 . TRBV6-5 TGTGCCAGCAGTTACCGGCAGGGTCCATACGAGCAGTACTTC CASSYRQGPYEQYF
many TRBJ2-3 TRBD2 TRBV5-1 TGCGCCAGCAGCCAGAGCGGGGGTCGGGAAGATACGCAGTATTTT CASSQSGGREDTQYF
many TRBJ1-2 . TRBV11-2 TGTGCCAGCAGCTCCCGGCCCAGGACGGGGGACCTGAACTATGGCTACACCTTC CASSSRPRTGDLNYGYTF
many TRBJ1-6 . TRBV7-2 TGTGCCAGCAGCCCGAAGACAGGACATAATTCACCCCTCCACTTT CASSPKTGHNSPLHF
. TRBJ2-2 . TRBV20-1 TGCAGTGCTAGAGACAGAAACACCGGGGAGCTGTTTTTT CSARDRNTGELFF
. TRBJ2-1 . TRBV19 TGTGCCAGTAGTATCGGGCCTAGCTCCTACAATGAGCAGTTCTTC CASSIGPSSYNEQFF
many TRBJ2-1 . TRBV2 TGTGCCAGCAGAACTCCGCAGGTTAAGTTCTTC CASRTPQVKFF
many TRBJ2-7 TRBD2 TRBV11-2 TGTGCCAGCACCGGAGCGGGGGGGCCATGGCAGTACTTC CASTGAGGPWQYF
many TRBJ2-1 . TRBV10-2 TGCGCCAGCAGTGCCTCTCAGGGTTATGAGCAGTTCTTC CASSASQGYEQFF
. TRBJ1-1 . TRBV28 TGTGCCAGCAGTTTAGGGGACTATAGGGAAGCTTTCTTT CASSLGDYREAFF
few TRBJ1-5 TRBD1 TRBV20-1 TGCAGTGTAGACAGGGGCGCTCAGCCCCAGCATTTT CSVDRGAQPQHF
many TRBJ2-7 . TRBV7-9 TGTGCCAGCAGCTTTACCGGGGAATCCTACGAGCAGTACTTC CASSFTGESYEQYF
many TRBJ2-3 . TRBV20-1 TGCAGTGCTAGGCGGGGACAATACACAGATACGCAGTATTTT CSARRGQYTDTQYF
few TRBJ1-6 . TRBV5-6 TGTGCCAGCAGCTCCGGACCCTATAATTCACCCCTCCACTTT CASSSGPYNSPLHF